These T cell receptor beta chains were read from a single sample in a study of T-cell reconstitution after alpha-beta-depleted transplantation in children. Each CDR3 protein gets one entry after TCRdb re-called the PCR reads with MiXCR. The sample lists some 240,000 distinct CDR3 sequences, about 8.8% occurring once. Here the sequenced sample was PBMCs from the stem cell graft donor, taken from the stem cell graft. These receptors were taken from a human donor who donated a stem cell graft to a child with SCID. The CDR3 runs from the conserved cysteine through the conserved F or W. The order of the fields is V gene, D gene, J gene, clone size, CDR3 DNA, CDR3 protein. A D gene is named only where the DNA matches it firmly. Each size is once, few, many or a size class.

TRBV12-3/TRBV12-4	-	TRBJ2-3	many	TGTGCCAGCAGTTTGAGGCAGGGGCACACAGATACGCAGTATTTT	CASSLRQGHTDTQYF
TRBV11-2	TRBD2	TRBJ2-5	many	TGTGCCAGCAGCACGCATGGTAGCGGGGGAGGGGAGACCCAGTACTTC	CASSTHGSGGGETQYF
TRBV4-3	-	TRBJ2-3	once	TGCGCCAGCAGCGTACGATATAGGACCGCAAGCACAGATACGCAGTATTTT	CASSVRYRTASTDTQYF
TRBV3-1	-	TRBJ1-1	many	TGTGCCAGCAGCCAAGGTGAGGGCCGGGAAAGTGCTTTCTTT	CASSQGEGRESAFF
TRBV6-1	TRBD2	TRBJ2-3	few	TGTGCCAGCAGTGATGGCGGGGGGGGGGCAGATACGCAGTATTTT	CASSDGGGGADTQYF
TRBV15	-	TRBJ1-1	many	TGTGCCACCAGCAGAGGCGATGGCACTGAAGCTTTCTTT	CATSRGDGTEAFF
TRBV20-1	TRBD1	TRBJ2-7	many	TGCAGTGCTAGAGATGAAGGACAGGGTAGCTCCTACGAGCAGTACTTC	CSARDEGQGSSYEQYF
TRBV5-6	-	TRBJ1-4	many	TGTGCCAGCAGCCTGAATACTCCTCTCGGGGAAAAACTGTTTTTT	CASSLNTPLGEKLFF
TRBV12-3/TRBV12-4	-	TRBJ1-2	many	TGTGCCAGCAGTTCCAAATCGGACTCTAGGGGTGGCTACACCTTC	CASSSKSDSRGGYTF
TRBV19	TRBD1	TRBJ1-1	few	TGTGCCAGTAGTATCCAGGGGGCGAGGAACACTGAAGCTTTCTTT	CASSIQGARNTEAFF
TRBV5-6	-	TRBJ1-1	many	TGTGCCAGCAGCTGGAACAGGGCCTGGGCTGAAGCTTTCTTT	CASSWNRAWAEAFF